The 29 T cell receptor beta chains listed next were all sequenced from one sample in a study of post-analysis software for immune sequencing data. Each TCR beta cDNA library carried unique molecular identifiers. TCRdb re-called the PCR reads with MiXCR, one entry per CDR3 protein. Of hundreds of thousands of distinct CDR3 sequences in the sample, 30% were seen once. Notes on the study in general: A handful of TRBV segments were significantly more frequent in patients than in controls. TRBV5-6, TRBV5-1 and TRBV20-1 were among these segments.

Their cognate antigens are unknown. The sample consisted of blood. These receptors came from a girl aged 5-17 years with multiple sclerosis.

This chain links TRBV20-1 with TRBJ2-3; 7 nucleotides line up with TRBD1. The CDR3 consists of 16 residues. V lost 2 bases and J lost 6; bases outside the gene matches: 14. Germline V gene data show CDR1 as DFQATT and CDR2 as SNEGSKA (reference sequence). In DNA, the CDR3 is TGCAGTGCTAGACCGGCGAGGGACAGCTCAAGGGATACGCAGTATTTT. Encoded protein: CSARPARDSSRDTQYF.

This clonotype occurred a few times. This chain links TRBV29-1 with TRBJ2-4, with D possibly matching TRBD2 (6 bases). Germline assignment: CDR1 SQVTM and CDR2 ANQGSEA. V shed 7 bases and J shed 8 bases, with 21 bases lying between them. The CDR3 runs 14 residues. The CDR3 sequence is CSGRGWQGGDIQYF. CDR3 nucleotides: TGCAGCGGGAGAGGGTGGCAGGGAGGAGACATTCAGTACTTC.

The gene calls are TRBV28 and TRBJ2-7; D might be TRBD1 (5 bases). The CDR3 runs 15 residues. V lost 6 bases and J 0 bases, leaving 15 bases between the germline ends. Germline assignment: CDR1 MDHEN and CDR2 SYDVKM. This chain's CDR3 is CASRLKIGVSYEQYF. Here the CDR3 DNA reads TGTGCCAGCAGATTAAAAATAGGGGTCTCCTACGAGCAGTACTTC.

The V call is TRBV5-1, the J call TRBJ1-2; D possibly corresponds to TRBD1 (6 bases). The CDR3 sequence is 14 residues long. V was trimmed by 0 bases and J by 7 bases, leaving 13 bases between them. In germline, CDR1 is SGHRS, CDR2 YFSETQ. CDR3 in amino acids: CASSLADRLLGYTF. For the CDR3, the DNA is TGCGCCAGCAGCTTGGCTGACAGGCTACTTGGCTACACCTTC.

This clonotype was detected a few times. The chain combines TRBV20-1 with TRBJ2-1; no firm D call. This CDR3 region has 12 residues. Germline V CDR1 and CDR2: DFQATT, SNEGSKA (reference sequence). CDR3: CSTVGRLNEQFF. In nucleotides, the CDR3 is TGCAGCACCGTGGGCCGGTTGAATGAGCAGTTCTTC.

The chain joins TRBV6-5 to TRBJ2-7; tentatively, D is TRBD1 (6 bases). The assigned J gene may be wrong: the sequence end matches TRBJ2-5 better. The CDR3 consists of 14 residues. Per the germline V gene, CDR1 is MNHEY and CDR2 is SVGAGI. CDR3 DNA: TGTGCCAGCACCATCACAGGGCCTGGGGGGACCCAGTACTTC. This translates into CASTITGPGGTQYF.

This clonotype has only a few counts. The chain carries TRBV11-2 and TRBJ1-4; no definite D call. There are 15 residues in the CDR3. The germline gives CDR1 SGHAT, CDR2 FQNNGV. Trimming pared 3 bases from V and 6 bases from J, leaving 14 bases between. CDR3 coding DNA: TGTGCCAGCAGCTTTACGGTCCGGATGGATGAAAAACTGTTTTTT. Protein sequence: CASSFTVRMDEKLFF.

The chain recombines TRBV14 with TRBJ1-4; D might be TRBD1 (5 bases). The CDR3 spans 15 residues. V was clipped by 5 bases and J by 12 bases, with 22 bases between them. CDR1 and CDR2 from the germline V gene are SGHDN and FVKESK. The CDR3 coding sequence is TGTGCCAGCAGCACAACCCGGACAATAGGTGGAGAACTGTTTTTT. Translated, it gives CASSTTRTIGGELFF.

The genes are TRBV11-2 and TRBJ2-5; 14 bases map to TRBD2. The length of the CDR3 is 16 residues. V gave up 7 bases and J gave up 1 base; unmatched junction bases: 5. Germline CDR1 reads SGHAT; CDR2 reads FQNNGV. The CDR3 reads CASTRLAGGFQETQYF. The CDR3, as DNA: TGTGCCAGCACCAGACTAGCGGGAGGGTTCCAAGAGACCCAGTACTTC.

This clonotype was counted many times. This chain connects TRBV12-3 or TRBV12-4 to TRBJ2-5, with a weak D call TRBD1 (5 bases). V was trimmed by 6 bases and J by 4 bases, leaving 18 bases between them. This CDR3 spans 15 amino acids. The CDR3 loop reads CASSPGLGGLETQYF. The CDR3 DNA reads TGTGCCAGCAGCCCAGGGCTGGGTGGGTTAGAGACCCAGTACTTC.

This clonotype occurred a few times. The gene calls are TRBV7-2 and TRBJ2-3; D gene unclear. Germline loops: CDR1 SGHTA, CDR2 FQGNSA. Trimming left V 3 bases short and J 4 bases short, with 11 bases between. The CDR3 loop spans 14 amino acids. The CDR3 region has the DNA TGTGCCAGCAGCTTGGTTTTATTGGCAGATACGCAGTATTTT. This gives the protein CASSLVLLADTQYF.

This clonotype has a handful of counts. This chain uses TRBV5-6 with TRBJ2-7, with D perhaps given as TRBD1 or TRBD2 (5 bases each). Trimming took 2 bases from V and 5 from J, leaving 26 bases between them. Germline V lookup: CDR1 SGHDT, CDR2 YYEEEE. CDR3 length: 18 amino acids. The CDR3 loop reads CASSFFGDLGVASDEQYF. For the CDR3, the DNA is TGTGCCAGCAGCTTTTTCGGAGACCTGGGGGTCGCGAGTGACGAGCAGTACTTC. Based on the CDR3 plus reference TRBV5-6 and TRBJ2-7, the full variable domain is DAGVTQSPTHLIKTRGQQVTLRCSPKSGHDTVSWYQQALGQGPQFIFQYYEEEERQRGNFPDRFSGHQFPNYSSELNVNALLLGDSALYLCASSFFGDLGVASDEQYFGPGTRLTVT.

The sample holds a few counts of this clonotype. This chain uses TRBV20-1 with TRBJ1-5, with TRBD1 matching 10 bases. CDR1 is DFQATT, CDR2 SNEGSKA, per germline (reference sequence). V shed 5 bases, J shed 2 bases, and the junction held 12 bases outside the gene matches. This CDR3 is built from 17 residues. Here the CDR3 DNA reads TGCAGTGCTCATCGGGACAGGGGCACGTATGGCAATCAGCCCCAGCATTTT. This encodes CSAHRDRGTYGNQPQHF.

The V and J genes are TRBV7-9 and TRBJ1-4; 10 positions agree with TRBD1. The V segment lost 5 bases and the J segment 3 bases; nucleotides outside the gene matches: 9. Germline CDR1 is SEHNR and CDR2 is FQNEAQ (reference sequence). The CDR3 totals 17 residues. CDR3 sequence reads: CASSLPGQGLANEKLFF. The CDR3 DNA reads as TGTGCCAGCAGCCTCCCGGGACAGGGGCTAGCTAATGAAAAACTGTTTTTT.

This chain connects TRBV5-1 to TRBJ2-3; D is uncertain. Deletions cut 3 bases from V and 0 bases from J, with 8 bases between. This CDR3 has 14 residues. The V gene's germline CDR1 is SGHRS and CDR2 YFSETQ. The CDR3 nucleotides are TGCGCCAGCAGCTCCCCATCTAGCACAGATACGCAGTATTTT. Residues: CASSSPSSTDTQYF. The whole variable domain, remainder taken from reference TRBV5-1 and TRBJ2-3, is KAGVTQTPRYLIKTRGQQVTLSCSPISGHRSVSWYQQTPGQGLQFLFEYFSETQRNKGNFPGRFSGRQFSNSRSEMNVSTLELGDSALYLCASSSPSSTDTQYFGPGTRLTVL.

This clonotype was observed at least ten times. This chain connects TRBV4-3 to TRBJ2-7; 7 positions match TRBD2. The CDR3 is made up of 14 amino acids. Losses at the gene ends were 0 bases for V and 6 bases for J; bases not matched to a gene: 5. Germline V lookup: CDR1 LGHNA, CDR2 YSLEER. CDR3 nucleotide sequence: TGCGCCAGCAGCCAAGATCTCGGGGGGTTCGAGCAGTACTTC. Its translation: CASSQDLGGFEQYF.

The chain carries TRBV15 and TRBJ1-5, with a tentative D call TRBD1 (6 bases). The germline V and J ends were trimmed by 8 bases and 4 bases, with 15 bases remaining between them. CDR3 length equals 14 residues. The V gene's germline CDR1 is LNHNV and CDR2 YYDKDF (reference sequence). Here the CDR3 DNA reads TGTGCCACCGGTGGGGGGGCAGGTAATCAGCCCCAGCATTTT. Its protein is CATGGGAGNQPQHF.

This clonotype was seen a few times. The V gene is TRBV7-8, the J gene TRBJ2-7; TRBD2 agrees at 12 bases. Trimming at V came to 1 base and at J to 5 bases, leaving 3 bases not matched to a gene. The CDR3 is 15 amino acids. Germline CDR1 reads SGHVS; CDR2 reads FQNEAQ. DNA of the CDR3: TGTGCCAGCAGCTTAGTGACTAGCGGGAGTCACGAGCAGTACTTC. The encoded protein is CASSLVTSGSHEQYF. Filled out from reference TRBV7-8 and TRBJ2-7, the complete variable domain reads GAGVSQSPRYKVAKRGQDVALRCDPISGHVSLFWYQQALGQGPEFLTYFQNEAQLDKSGLPSDRFFAERPEGSVSTLKIQRTQQEDSAVYLCASSLVTSGSHEQYFGPGTRLTVT.

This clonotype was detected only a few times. CDR3 loop: CSARARQDFYEQYF. CDR3 in DNA: TGCAGTGCTAGAGCCAGACAGGATTTCTACGAGCAGTACTTC. The chain couples TRBV20-1 to TRBJ2-7; D perhaps matches TRBD1 (6 bases). The ends were cut back, 1 base at V and 3 bases at J, with 13 bases in the middle. The CDR3 consists of 14 residues. Looked up from germline, CDR1 is DFQATT and CDR2 is SNEGSKA (reference sequence).

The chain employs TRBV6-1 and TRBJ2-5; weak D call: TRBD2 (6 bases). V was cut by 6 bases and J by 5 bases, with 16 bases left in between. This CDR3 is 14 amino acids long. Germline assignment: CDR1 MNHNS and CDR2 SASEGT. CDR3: CASSEGWSGETQYF. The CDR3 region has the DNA TGTGCCAGCAGCGAGGGGTGGAGCGGGGAGACCCAGTACTTC.

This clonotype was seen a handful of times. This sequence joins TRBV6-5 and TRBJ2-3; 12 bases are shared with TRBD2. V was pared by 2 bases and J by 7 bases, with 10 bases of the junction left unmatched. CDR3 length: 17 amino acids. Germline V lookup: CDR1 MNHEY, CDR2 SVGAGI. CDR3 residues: CASSYRLAGVLSNTQYF. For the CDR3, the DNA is TGTGCCAGCAGTTACCGACTAGCGGGAGTCCTATCGAATACGCAGTATTTT.

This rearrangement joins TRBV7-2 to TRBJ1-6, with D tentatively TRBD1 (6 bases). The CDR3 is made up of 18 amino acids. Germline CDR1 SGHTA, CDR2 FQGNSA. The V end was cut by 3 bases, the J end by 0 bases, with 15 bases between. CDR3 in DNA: TGTGCCAGCAGCTTTGACACAGGGTTCAGCTCCTATAATTCACCCCTCCACTTT. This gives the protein CASSFDTGFSSYNSPLHF.

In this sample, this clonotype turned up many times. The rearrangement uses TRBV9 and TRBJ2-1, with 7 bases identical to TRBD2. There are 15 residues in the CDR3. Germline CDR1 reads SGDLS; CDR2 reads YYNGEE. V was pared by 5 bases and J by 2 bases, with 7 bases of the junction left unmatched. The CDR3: CASSLREFPYNEQFF. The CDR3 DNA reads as TGTGCCAGCAGTTTGCGGGAGTTCCCCTACAATGAGCAGTTCTTC.

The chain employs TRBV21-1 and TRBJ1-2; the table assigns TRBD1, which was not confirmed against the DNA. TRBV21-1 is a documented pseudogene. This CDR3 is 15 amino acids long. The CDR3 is CASSIEKTGFYGYTF. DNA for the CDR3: TGTGCCAGCAGCATTGAGAAGACAGGGTTCTATGGCTACACCTTC.

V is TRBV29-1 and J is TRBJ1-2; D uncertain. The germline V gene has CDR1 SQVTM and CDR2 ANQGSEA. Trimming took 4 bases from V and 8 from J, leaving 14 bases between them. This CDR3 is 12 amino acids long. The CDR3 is CSVGAAPEGYTF. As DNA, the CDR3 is TGCAGCGTTGGCGCCGCTCCTGAGGGCTACACCTTC.

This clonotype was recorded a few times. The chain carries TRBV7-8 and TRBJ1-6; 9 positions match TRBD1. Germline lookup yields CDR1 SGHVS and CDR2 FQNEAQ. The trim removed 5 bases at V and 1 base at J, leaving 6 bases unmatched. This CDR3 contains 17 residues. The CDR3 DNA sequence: TGTGCCAGCAGCCGGGACAGGGAAAGGTCCTATAATTCACCCCTCCACTTT. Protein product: CASSRDRERSYNSPLHF.

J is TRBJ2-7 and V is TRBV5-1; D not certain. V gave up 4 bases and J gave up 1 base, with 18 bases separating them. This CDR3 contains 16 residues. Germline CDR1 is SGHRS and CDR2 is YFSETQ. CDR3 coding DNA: TGCGCCAGCAGCCCGATCGACACCCGAATATCCTACGAGCAGTACTTC. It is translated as CASSPIDTRISYEQYF.

The CDR3, as DNA: TGTGCCAGCAGTTGGGGACTAGCGGGAGCGGGTGAGCAGTTCTTC. Translated, it gives CASSWGLAGAGEQFF. This sequence joins TRBV28 and TRBJ2-1, with 14 bases lining up with TRBD2. CDR3 length equals 15 residues. V trimming: 4 bases; J trimming: 9 bases; junction bases outside the gene matches: 5. Germline V gives CDR1 MDHEN, CDR2 SYDVKM.

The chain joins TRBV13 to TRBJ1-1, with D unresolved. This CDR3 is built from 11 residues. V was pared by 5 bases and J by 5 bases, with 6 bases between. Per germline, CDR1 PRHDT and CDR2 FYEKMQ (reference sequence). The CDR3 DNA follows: TGTGCCAGCAGCACTCTTACTGAAGCTTTCTTT. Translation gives CASSTLTEAFF.